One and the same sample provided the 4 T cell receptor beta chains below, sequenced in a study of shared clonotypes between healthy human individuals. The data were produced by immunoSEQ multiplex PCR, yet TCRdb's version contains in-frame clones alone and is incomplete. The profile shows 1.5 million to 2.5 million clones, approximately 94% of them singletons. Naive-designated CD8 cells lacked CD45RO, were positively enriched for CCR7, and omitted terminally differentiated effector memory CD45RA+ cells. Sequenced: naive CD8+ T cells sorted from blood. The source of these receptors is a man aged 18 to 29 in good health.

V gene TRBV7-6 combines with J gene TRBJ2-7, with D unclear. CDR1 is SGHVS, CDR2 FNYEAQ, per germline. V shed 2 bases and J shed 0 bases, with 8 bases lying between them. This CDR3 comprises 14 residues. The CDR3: CASSLSRSSYEQYF. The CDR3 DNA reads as TGTGCCAGCAGCTTATCCAGGTCCTCCTACGAGCAGTACTTC.

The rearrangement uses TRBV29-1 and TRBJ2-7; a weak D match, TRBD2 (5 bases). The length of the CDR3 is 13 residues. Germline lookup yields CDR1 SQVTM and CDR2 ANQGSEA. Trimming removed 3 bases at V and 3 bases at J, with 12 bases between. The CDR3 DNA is TGCAGCGTTGAGGCGGGCAGCTTCTACGAGCAGTACTTC. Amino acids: CSVEAGSFYEQYF.

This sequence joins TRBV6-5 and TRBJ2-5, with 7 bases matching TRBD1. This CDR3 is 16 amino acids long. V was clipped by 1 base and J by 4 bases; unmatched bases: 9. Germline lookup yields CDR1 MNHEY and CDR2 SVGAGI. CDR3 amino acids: CASSYFAASGGETQYF. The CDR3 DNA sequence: TGTGCCAGCAGTTACTTCGCGGCCTCAGGGGGAGAGACCCAGTACTTC.

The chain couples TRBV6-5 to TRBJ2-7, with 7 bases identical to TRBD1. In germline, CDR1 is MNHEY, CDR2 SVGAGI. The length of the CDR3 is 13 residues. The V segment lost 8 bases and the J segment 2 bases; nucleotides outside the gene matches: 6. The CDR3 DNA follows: TGTGCCAGCGCCGAGGGGGCCACCTACGAGCAGTACTTC. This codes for CASAEGATYEQYF.